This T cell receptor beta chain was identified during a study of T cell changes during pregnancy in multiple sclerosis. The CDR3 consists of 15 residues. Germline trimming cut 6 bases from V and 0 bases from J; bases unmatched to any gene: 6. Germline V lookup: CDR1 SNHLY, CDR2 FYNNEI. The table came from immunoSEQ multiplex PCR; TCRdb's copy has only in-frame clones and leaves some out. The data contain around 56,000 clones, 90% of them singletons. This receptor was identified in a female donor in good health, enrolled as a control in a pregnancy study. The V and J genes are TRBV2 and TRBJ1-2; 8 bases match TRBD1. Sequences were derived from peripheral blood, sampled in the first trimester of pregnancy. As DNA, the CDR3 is TGTGCCAGCAGGACTTGGGACAGGACTAACTATGGCTACACCTTC. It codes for CASRTWDRTNYGYTF.